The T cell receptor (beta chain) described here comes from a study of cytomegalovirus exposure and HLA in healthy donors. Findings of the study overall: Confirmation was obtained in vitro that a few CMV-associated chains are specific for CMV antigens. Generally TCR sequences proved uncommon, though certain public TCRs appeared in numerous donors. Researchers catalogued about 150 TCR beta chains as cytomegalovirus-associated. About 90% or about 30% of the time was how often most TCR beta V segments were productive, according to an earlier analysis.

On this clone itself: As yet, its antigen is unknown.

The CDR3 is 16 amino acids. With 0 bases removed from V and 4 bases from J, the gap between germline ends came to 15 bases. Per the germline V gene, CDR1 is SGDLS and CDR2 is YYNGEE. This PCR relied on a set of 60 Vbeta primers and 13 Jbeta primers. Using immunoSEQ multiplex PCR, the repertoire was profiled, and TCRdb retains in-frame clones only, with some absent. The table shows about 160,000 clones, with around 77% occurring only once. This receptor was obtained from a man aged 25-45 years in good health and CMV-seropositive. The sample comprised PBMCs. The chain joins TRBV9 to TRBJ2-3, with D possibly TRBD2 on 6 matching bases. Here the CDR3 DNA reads TGTGCCAGCAGCGTAGTTATCGGGGGAGGCGCAGATACGCAGTATTTT. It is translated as CASSVVIGGGADTQYF.